Shown below are 27 T cell receptor beta chains from a single sample sequenced in a study of radiotherapy plus CTLA-4 blockade in lung cancer. Profiling relied on immunoSEQ multiplex PCR, and the TCRdb table lists in-frame clones only, not all of them. The data hold fewer than 150,000 clones, with approximately 80% observed a single time. This specimen consisted of peripheral blood, obtained from a patient treated with radiotherapy plus ipilimumab. The source is a human donor with non-small cell lung cancer who had a partial response to radiotherapy plus ipilimumab.

The chain carries TRBV7-6 and TRBJ2-6, with 7 bases that match TRBD1. CDR1 and CDR2 (germline): SGHVS, FNYEAQ. Trimming at V came to 2 bases and at J to 0 bases, leaving 7 bases not matched to a gene. CDR3 length: 18 residues. CDR3 amino acids: CASSLYGQVVSGANVLTF. Here the CDR3 DNA reads TGTGCCAGCAGCTTATATGGACAGGTTGTCTCTGGGGCCAACGTCCTGACTTTC.

V and J are TRBV5-1 and TRBJ1-1, with 7 bases aligning to TRBD1. The length of the CDR3 is 15 residues. Germline V gene lookup returns CDR1 SGHRS and CDR2 YFSETQ. After removal of 3 bases from V and 3 bases from J, the junction contained 8 bases not matched to a gene. CDR3 loop: CASSWGTDEYTEAFF. CDR3 bases: TGCGCCAGCAGCTGGGGGACAGACGAGTACACTGAAGCTTTCTTT.

The chain employs TRBV29-1 and TRBJ2-5; D perhaps matches TRBD2 (5 bases). The germline V and J ends were trimmed by 6 bases and 5 bases, with 13 bases remaining between them. Germline V gene lookup returns CDR1 SQVTM and CDR2 ANQGSEA. The CDR3 covers 12 residues. The CDR3 bases are TGCAGCGTCGGTATGGGCGGGGAGACCCAGTACTTC. Its protein is CSVGMGGETQYF.

The gene calls are TRBV4-2 and TRBJ2-7; TRBD2 might be the D (6 bases). The CDR3 consists of 14 residues. V was trimmed by 1 base and J by 6 bases, leaving 13 bases between them. Germline V CDR1 and CDR2: LGHNA, YNFKEQ. In DNA form, the CDR3 reads TGTGCCAGCAGCCAAGGCTGGGGAGGCGGCGAGCAGTACGTC. This sequence encodes CASSQGWGGGEQYV.

The chain couples TRBV6-6 to TRBJ2-2, with TRBD1 matching over 7 bases. The germline gives CDR1 MNHNY, CDR2 SVGAGI (reference sequence). The CDR3 spans 16 residues. With 6 bases clipped from V and 3 bases from J, the junction kept 10 bases outside the gene matches. CDR3 DNA sequence: TGTGCCAGCAGATCTCGCGGACAGGACCACACCGGGGAGCTGTTTTTT. It is translated as CASRSRGQDHTGELFF.

This clone turned up a few times. The chain recombines TRBV11-2 with TRBJ2-1; TRBD2 agrees at 9 bases. The trim removed 4 bases at V and 7 bases at J, leaving 11 bases unmatched. Looked up from germline, CDR1 is SGHAT and CDR2 is FQNNGV. This CDR3 spans 16 amino acids. This chain's CDR3 is CASSSRPSGAGNEQFF. CDR3 nucleotide sequence: TGTGCCAGCAGCTCCCGCCCTAGCGGGGCGGGGAATGAGCAGTTCTTC.

Only a few counts were recorded for this clone. This chain connects TRBV7-8 to TRBJ2-3; D is perhaps TRBD1 (5 bases). V was shortened by 5 bases and J by 3 bases, with 9 bases between the two germline ends. The CDR3 extends over 13 amino acids. The germline V gene has CDR1 SGHVS and CDR2 FQNEAQ. In DNA, the CDR3 is TGTGCCAGCAGCCCTCCAGGGACAGATACGCAGTATTTT. Translated: CASSPPGTDTQYF.

The gene calls are TRBV5-1 and TRBJ2-7, with 9 bases fitting TRBD2. Germline CDR1 is SGHRS and CDR2 is YFSETQ. V lost 1 base, J lost 5 bases, and 7 bases stayed unmatched. CDR3 length: 15 amino acids. This CDR3 reads CASSLSGGSGHEQYF. For the CDR3, the DNA is TGCGCCAGCAGCTTGAGCGGGGGGTCGGGCCACGAGCAGTACTTC.

The chain uses TRBV5-1 and TRBJ2-7; D uncertain. V lost 4 bases, J lost 0 bases, and 11 bases lay in between. Germline V lookup: CDR1 SGHRS, CDR2 YFSETQ. This CDR3 has 14 amino acids. In DNA form, the CDR3 reads TGCGCCAGCAGCCCAGAGTCTAGCTCCTACGAGCAGTACTTC. Amino acids: CASSPESSSYEQYF.

This rearrangement joins TRBV6-5 to TRBJ2-5; a possible D gene is TRBD2 (5 bases). V shed 5 bases and J shed 3 bases, with 16 bases lying between them. Germline V CDR1 and CDR2: MNHEY, SVGAGI. The CDR3 sequence is 15 residues long. The chain's CDR3 is CASSKARERKETQYF. The CDR3 region has the DNA TGTGCCAGCAGTAAGGCCCGGGAAAGGAAAGAGACCCAGTACTTC.

The chain employs TRBV4-1 and TRBJ2-3; 7 nucleotides align to TRBD1. CDR3 size: 17 residues. Trimming removed 2 bases from V and 5 bases from J; junction bases left unmatched: 13. Germline CDR1 reads MGHRA; CDR2 reads YSYEKL. CDR3 DNA sequence: TGCGCCAGCAGCCAACCTTACGGACAGGCCGTTAGAGATACGCAGTATTTT. Amino acid sequence: CASSQPYGQAVRDTQYF.

The chain uses TRBV11-3 and TRBJ2-2, with D perhaps matching TRBD1 (6 bases). V dropped 4 bases and J dropped 4 bases, with 13 bases sitting between them. The germline CDR1 and CDR2 sequences are SGHNT and YENEEA. There are 15 residues in the CDR3. The CDR3 coding sequence is TGTGCCAGCAGCTCCGGACAGCTTTCCACCGGGGAGCTGTTTTTT. Translating it yields CASSSGQLSTGELFF.

This clone came up a few times. This rearrangement joins TRBV19 to TRBJ1-4, with D tentatively TRBD1 (5 bases). Germline V gene data show CDR1 as LNHDA and CDR2 as SQIVND (reference sequence). With 1 base removed from V and 7 bases from J, the gap between germline ends came to 13 bases. The CDR3 is 15 residues long. CDR3 sequence: CASSIGLQGGEKLFF. The CDR3 DNA reads as TGTGCCAGTAGTATAGGGCTTCAGGGAGGTGAAAAACTGTTTTTT.

This clone was picked up many times. This chain joins TRBV19 and TRBJ1-5, with unresolved D. Trimming stripped 4 bases from V and 0 bases from J, with 10 bases between. The CDR3 consists of 15 residues. Germline CDR1 and CDR2: LNHDA and SQIVND (reference sequence). CDR3 amino acids: CASSRAAYSNQPQHF. The CDR3 DNA sequence: TGTGCCAGTAGTAGGGCAGCTTATAGCAATCAGCCCCAGCATTTT.

This clone was detected once. The rearrangement uses TRBV19 and TRBJ2-3; the match to TRBD2 covers 13 bases. Trimming cost V 4 bases and J 6 bases; bases outside gene matches: 10. Germline V lookup: CDR1 LNHDA, CDR2 SQIVND (reference sequence). The CDR3 consists of 17 residues. CDR3 loop: CASSNQRTSGSKDTQYF. The DNA of the CDR3 is TGTGCCAGTAGTAACCAGCGGACTAGCGGGAGCAAGGATACGCAGTATTTT. Full variable domain (missing parts from reference TRBV19 and TRBJ2-3): DGGITQSPKYLFRKEGQNVTLSCEQNLNHDAMYWYRQDPGQGLRLIYYSQIVNDFQKGDIAEGYSVSREKKESFPLTVTSAQKNPTAFYLCASSNQRTSGSKDTQYFGPGTRLTVL.

V gene TRBV7-9 combines with J gene TRBJ1-3; perhaps TRBD1 as D (6 bases). The CDR3 consists of 13 residues. Trimming took 8 bases from V and 4 from J, leaving 12 bases between them. Germline V gives CDR1 SEHNR, CDR2 FQNEAQ (reference sequence). CDR3 protein: CASSGGAGNTIYF. CDR3 bases: TGTGCCAGCTCGGGGGGCGCGGGAAACACCATATATTTT.

This chain joins TRBV5-1 and TRBJ2-5; tentative D call: TRBD1 (6 bases). V dropped 2 bases and J dropped 4 bases, with 18 bases sitting between them. CDR3 length: 16 residues. From germline, CDR1 is SGHRS and CDR2 YFSETQ. DNA for the CDR3: TGCGCCAGCAGCTTCAGTACAGGGAGTCAGAGAGAGACCCAGTACTTC. This translates into CASSFSTGSQRETQYF. Supplemented by reference TRBV5-1 and TRBJ2-5, the full variable domain reads KAGVTQTPRYLIKTRGQQVTLSCSPISGHRSVSWYQQTPGQGLQFLFEYFSETQRNKGNFPGRFSGRQFSNSRSEMNVSTLELGDSALYLCASSFSTGSQRETQYFGPGTRLLVL.

The chain has TRBV9 and TRBJ1-5, with a tentative D call TRBD1 (6 bases). Germline CDR1 and CDR2: SGDLS and YYNGEE. Trimming shortened V by 4 bases and J by 2 bases, and 16 bases separated the two germline ends. The CDR3 extends over 16 amino acids. The CDR3, as DNA: TGTGCCAGCAGCAAGGGGGGGGACCAACGCAATCAGCCCCAGCATTTT. Translated, it gives CASSKGGDQRNQPQHF.

The CDR3 sequence is CASGLAIQGSRWGYTF. The CDR3 DNA follows: TGTGCTAGTGGTTTGGCGATACAGGGGTCACGATGGGGCTACACCTTC. This chain links TRBV12-5 with TRBJ1-2; 7 bases map to TRBD1. There are 16 residues in the CDR3. V was clipped by 1 base and J by 8 bases; unmatched bases: 13. The germline gives CDR1 LGHNT, CDR2 FRNRAP.

J is TRBJ2-3 and V is TRBV11-3; 10 nucleotides align to TRBD2. In germline, CDR1 is SGHNT, CDR2 YENEEA. With V trimmed by 5 bases and J by 2 bases, 13 bases remained unmatched. The CDR3 consists of 18 residues. The CDR3 here is CASSPRAGLAGDTDTQYF. DNA of the CDR3: TGTGCCAGCAGCCCCCGGGCCGGCCTAGCGGGGGACACAGATACGCAGTATTTT.

The chain couples TRBV28 to TRBJ1-1; TRBD1 aligns across 7 bases. The CDR3 sequence is 11 residues long. The V gene's germline CDR1 is MDHEN and CDR2 SYDVKM. V was clipped by 5 bases and J by 7 bases; unmatched bases: 1. DNA for the CDR3: TGTGCCAGCAGTAGGACAGGTGAAGCTTTCTTT. It encodes CASSRTGEAFF.

This chain connects TRBV5-4 to TRBJ1-4; 9 nucleotides match TRBD1. The germline V gene has CDR1 SGHNT and CDR2 YYREEE (reference sequence). The length of the CDR3 is 15 residues. V was clipped by 4 bases and J by 6 bases; unmatched bases: 7. The CDR3 DNA is TGTGCCAGCAGCCGTCCGGGACAGGGAGATGAAAAACTGTTTTTT. Its protein is CASSRPGQGDEKLFF. The full variable domain, completed using reference TRBV5-4 and TRBJ1-4, is ETGVTQSPTHLIKTRGQQVTLRCSSQSGHNTVSWYQQALGQGPQFIFQYYREEENGRGNFPPRFSGLQFPNYSSELNVNALELDDSALYLCASSRPGQGDEKLFFGSGTQLSVL.

This rearrangement joins TRBV7-4 to TRBJ2-1, with TRBD2 identical over 14 bases. CDR1 is SGHVT and CDR2 is SQSDAQ in the germline V gene. The length of the CDR3 is 19 residues. V lost 4 bases, J lost 0 bases, and 8 bases stayed unmatched. The CDR3 DNA reads as TGTGCCAGCAGCTCTACGACTAGCGGGAGGGAAAGCTCCTACAATGAGCAGTTCTTC. This sequence encodes CASSSTTSGRESSYNEQFF.

The CDR3 spells CASSFGDRAVVELFF. In DNA form, the CDR3 reads TGCGCCAGCAGCTTCGGGGACAGGGCGGTGGTGGAGCTGTTTTTT. This rearrangement joins TRBV5-1 to TRBJ2-2; 9 bases agree with TRBD1. The CDR3 is made up of 15 amino acids. Germline trimming cut 2 bases from V and 10 bases from J; bases unmatched to any gene: 9. In germline, CDR1 is SGHRS, CDR2 YFSETQ.

V usage is TRBV6-1 and J usage is TRBJ1-2, with D hard to call. The CDR3 has 16 residues. Trimming removed 3 bases at V and 2 bases at J, with 16 bases between. Germline V gives CDR1 MNHNS, CDR2 SASEGT. CDR3 region: CASSDEGRTVNYGYTF. CDR3 nucleotides: TGTGCCAGCAGTGATGAGGGAAGGACTGTAAACTATGGCTACACCTTC.

The V gene is TRBV18, the J gene TRBJ2-6, with a possible D match to TRBD2 (6 bases). The CDR3 covers 18 residues. CDR1 and CDR2 from the germline V gene are KGHSH and LQKENI. The germline V and J ends were trimmed by 3 bases and 3 bases, with 18 bases remaining between them. CDR3 residues: CASSPRVGGIDGANVLTF. CDR3 nucleotides: TGTGCCAGCTCACCGAGGGTTGGGGGGATCGATGGGGCCAACGTCCTGACTTTC.

The chain employs TRBV30 and TRBJ2-1; 11 bases align to TRBD2. The V segment lost 4 bases and the J segment 4 bases; nucleotides outside the gene matches: 0. The CDR3 is made up of 13 amino acids. CDR1 is GTSNPN, CDR2 SVGIG, per germline (reference sequence). DNA of the CDR3: TGTGCCTGGACTAGCGGGGGGTACAATGAGCAGTTCTTC. Translated: CAWTSGGYNEQFF.